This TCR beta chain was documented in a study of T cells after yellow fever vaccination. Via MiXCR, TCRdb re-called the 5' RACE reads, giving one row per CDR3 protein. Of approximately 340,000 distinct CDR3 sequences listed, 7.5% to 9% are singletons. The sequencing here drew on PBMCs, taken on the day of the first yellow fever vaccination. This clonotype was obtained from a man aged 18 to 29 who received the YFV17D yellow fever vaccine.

DNA for the CDR3: TGCAGTGCTAGTTTCGAGGGGAACACCGGGGAGCTGTTTTTT. Its protein is CSASFEGNTGELFF. J is TRBJ2-2 and V is TRBV20-1; D may be TRBD2 (5 bases). Germline CDR1 reads DFQATT; CDR2 reads SNEGSKA (reference sequence). V gave up 3 bases and J gave up 1 base, with 9 bases separating them. CDR3 length: 14 residues.